Given below is one T cell receptor (beta chain) in context. Its matching antigen is unknown. PCR amplification relied on 60 Vbeta primers (plus 13 Jbeta primers). The protocol was immunoSEQ multiplex PCR, while the TCRdb copy is restricted to in-frame clones and leaves out a portion. The sample includes around 270,000 clones, around 80% of them seen just once. CDR3 length: 16 residues. Germline lookup yields CDR1 MNHEY and CDR2 SMNVEV (reference sequence). Trimming stripped 6 bases from V and 3 bases from J, with 20 bases between. The source of the sample is a study of cytomegalovirus exposure and HLA in healthy donors. Study in general: A prior analysis found about 120 million unique TCR beta sequences from 170 million or so T cells.

General study findings and limits: Overall, about 160 TCR beta chains were annotated as cytomegalovirus-associated.

The J gene is TRBJ1-1, the V gene TRBV27, with D possibly being TRBD1 (6 bases). The source material was PBMCs. The sequence derives from a girl aged 2 to 9 in good health and CMV-seronegative. This chain's CDR3 is CASSVHGPGHYTEAFF. As DNA, the CDR3 is TGTGCCAGCAGCGTCCATGGACCGGGACACTACACTGAAGCTTTCTTT.